One and the same sample provided the 32 T cell receptor beta chains below, sequenced in a study of spatial heterogeneity in lung cancer. TCRdb recomputed calls from the 5' RACE reads with MiXCR, one row per CDR3 protein. Among about 23,000 distinct CDR3 sequences listed, about 4.4% were seen once. As to time point: sample taken at primary tumor resection. This specimen consisted of PBMCs, obtained at surgery. The receptors shown here come from a male donor with early-stage non-small cell lung cancer.

This clonotype has at least ten counts. The rearrangement links TRBV19 to TRBJ1-2, with TRBD1 as a possible D gene (5 bases). The CDR3 consists of 13 residues. V lost 5 bases and J 4 bases, leaving 11 bases between the germline ends. Looked up from germline, CDR1 is LNHDA and CDR2 is SQIVND (reference sequence). CDR3 loop: CASSPGLIYGYTF. CDR3 bases: TGTGCCAGTAGTCCGGGACTCATCTATGGCTACACCTTC. Full variable domain (missing parts from reference TRBV19 and TRBJ1-2): DGGITQSPKYLFRKEGQNVTLSCEQNLNHDAMYWYRQDPGQGLRLIYYSQIVNDFQKGDIAEGYSVSREKKESFPLTVTSAQKNPTAFYLCASSPGLIYGYTFGSGTRLTVV.

This clonotype was observed many times. The CDR3 DNA reads TGTGCCAGCAGACAGGGGGCGGTTGAAAAACTGTTTTTT. Translating gives CASRQGAVEKLFF. V and J are TRBV12-3 or TRBV12-4 and TRBJ1-4, with 9 nucleotides matching TRBD1. This CDR3 is 13 amino acids long. Losses at the gene ends were 6 bases for V and 7 bases for J; bases not matched to a gene: 3.

This clonotype is classed as medium-sized (0.01 to 0.1%). The chain combines TRBV5-1 with TRBJ2-3, with a weak D call TRBD1 (7 bases). Germline V gives CDR1 SGHRS, CDR2 YFSETQ. V was shortened by 4 bases and J by 0 bases, with 12 bases between the two germline ends. CDR3 length equals 15 residues. CDR3 nucleotides: TGCGCCAGCAGCGCGGGACAGCTGAGCACAGATACGCAGTATTTT. Translated: CASSAGQLSTDTQYF.

This clonotype was found many times. The chain links TRBV7-9 to TRBJ2-3, with TRBD2 matching 7 bases. The germline CDR1 and CDR2 sequences are SEHNR and FQNEAQ (reference sequence). Trimming at V came to 0 bases and at J to 0 bases, leaving 9 bases not matched to a gene. The CDR3 loop spans 18 amino acids. For the CDR3, the DNA is TGTGCCAGCAGCTTAGCCCGTACTAGCGTCTCTAGCACAGATACGCAGTATTTT. Translation gives CASSLARTSVSSTDTQYF.

With regard to this clonotype: This may arise from a read error, as a much more abundant clone is one base away. V is TRBV7-3 and J is TRBJ2-1; TRBD2 matches at 11 bases. CDR1 and CDR2 from the germline V gene are SGHTA and FQGTGA. V lost 1 base, J lost 2 bases, and 7 bases stayed unmatched. The CDR3 covers 18 residues. For the CDR3, the DNA is TGTGCCAGCAGCTTAATGCCCCTAGCGGGAGGAGCCTACAATGAGCAGTTCTTC. It codes for CASSLMPLAGGAYNEQFF.

This clonotype is medium-sized (0.01 to 0.1%) by share. V gene TRBV18 combines with J gene TRBJ1-5; tentatively, D is TRBD1 (5 bases). CDR3 length: 14 residues. The ends were cut back, 4 bases at V and 3 bases at J, with 10 bases in the middle. CDR1 KGHSH and CDR2 LQKENI come from the germline V gene. CDR3 sequence: CASSQGNANQPQHF. The DNA for the CDR3 is TGTGCCAGCTCACAGGGGAACGCCAATCAGCCCCAGCATTTT. Using reference TRBV18 and TRBJ1-5 for the parts outside the CDR3, the full variable domain is NAGVMQNPRHLVRRRGQEARLRCSPMKGHSHVYWYRQLPEEGLKFMVYLQKENIIDESGMPKERFSAEFPKEGPSILRIQQVVRGDSAAYFCASSQGNANQPQHFGDGTRLSIL.

In its sample, this clonotype was seen many times. The V call is TRBV28, the J call TRBJ1-1; D unresolved. Germline lookup yields CDR1 MDHEN and CDR2 SYDVKM. There are 11 residues in the CDR3. With 8 bases removed from V and 6 bases from J, the gap between germline ends came to 10 bases. The CDR3 bases are TGTGCCAGCCGCCGGAGGCCTGAAGCTTTCTTT. Protein product: CASRRRPEAFF.

This clonotype was recorded many times. This chain joins TRBV4-2 and TRBJ1-4; unclear D gene. In germline, CDR1 is LGHNA, CDR2 YNFKEQ. The length of the CDR3 is 12 residues. V lost 0 bases, J lost 6 bases, and 2 bases lay in between. CDR3 DNA sequence: TGTGCCAGCAGCCAAGATGATGAAAAACTGTTTTTT. Its protein product is CASSQDDEKLFF.

With respect to this clonotype: This may be a read error: a much more frequent sequence differs by one nucleotide. The chain combines TRBV12-5 with TRBJ2-1, with D tentatively TRBD1 (6 bases). The CDR3 covers 16 residues. Germline V gene sequence: CDR1 LGHNT, CDR2 FRNRAP. The DNA of the CDR3 is TGTGCTAGTGGTTTGGCACCGGGACACGGCTACATTGAGCAGTTCTTC. It translates to CASGLAPGHGYIEQFF.

This clonotype was seen a handful of times. The chain is built from TRBV19 and TRBJ2-1, with TRBD2 identical over 7 bases. V trimming: 3 bases; J trimming: 5 bases; junction bases outside the gene matches: 19. There are 19 residues in the CDR3. Per the germline V gene, CDR1 is LNHDA and CDR2 is SQIVND (reference sequence). For the CDR3, the DNA is TGTGCCAGTAGTATGGGAGGGACCGGTCTATCCGGGGCTAACAATGAGCAGTTCTTC. Protein product: CASSMGGTGLSGANNEQFF. Full variable domain (missing parts from reference TRBV19 and TRBJ2-1): DGGITQSPKYLFRKEGQNVTLSCEQNLNHDAMYWYRQDPGQGLRLIYYSQIVNDFQKGDIAEGYSVSREKKESFPLTVTSAQKNPTAFYLCASSMGGTGLSGANNEQFFGPGTRLTVL.

This clonotype was seen ten or more times. This chain joins TRBV6-5 and TRBJ2-3; D possibly corresponds to TRBD2 (5 bases). CDR1 and CDR2 from the germline V gene are MNHEY and SVGAGI. Trimming took 5 bases from V and 4 from J, leaving 16 bases between them. This CDR3 region has 15 residues. The CDR3 DNA follows: TGTGCCAGCAGTCCCCGGCCGGGAAGGGCAGATACGCAGTATTTT. Translated, it gives CASSPRPGRADTQYF.

This clonotype was detected many times. The J gene is TRBJ2-3, the V gene TRBV2, with D possibly TRBD2 on 5 matching bases. Germline CDR1 and CDR2: SNHLY and FYNNEI. Between the trimmed V and J ends, which lost 4 bases and 6 bases, there was a span of 5 bases. This CDR3 has 11 amino acids. CDR3 sequence reads: CASSAGDTQYF. The CDR3 DNA is TGTGCCAGCAGTGCGGGGGATACGCAGTATTTT. Full variable domain (outside the CDR3, taken from reference TRBV2 and TRBJ2-3): EPEVTQTPSHQVTQMGQEVILRCVPISNHLYFYWYRQILGQKVEFLVSFYNNEISEKSEIFDDQFSVERPDGSNFTLKIRSTKLEDSAMYFCASSAGDTQYFGPGTRLTVL.

This clonotype was counted at least ten times. The CDR3 DNA sequence: TGCGCCAGCAGCTTGAATTGGAACACAGATACGCAGTATTTT. The encoded protein is CASSLNWNTDTQYF. The gene calls are TRBV5-1 and TRBJ2-3; D gene uncertain. V was trimmed by 1 base and J by 2 bases, leaving 8 bases between them. Germline V lookup: CDR1 SGHRS, CDR2 YFSETQ. The CDR3 runs 14 residues. Complete variable domain (other parts from reference TRBV5-1 and TRBJ2-3): KAGVTQTPRYLIKTRGQQVTLSCSPISGHRSVSWYQQTPGQGLQFLFEYFSETQRNKGNFPGRFSGRQFSNSRSEMNVSTLELGDSALYLCASSLNWNTDTQYFGPGTRLTVL.

The V call is TRBV5-1, the J call TRBJ2-2, with 7 bases aligning to TRBD2. Germline loops: CDR1 SGHRS, CDR2 YFSETQ. This CDR3 region has 16 residues. Trimming cost V 0 bases and J 4 bases; bases outside gene matches: 6. CDR3 coding DNA: TGCGCCAGCAGCTTGGCCCCGGGGGGTGTCACCGGGGAGCTGTTTTTT. This sequence encodes CASSLAPGGVTGELFF. The full variable domain, in which reference TRBV5-1 and TRBJ2-2 provide the parts outside the CDR3, is KAGVTQTPRYLIKTRGQQVTLSCSPISGHRSVSWYQQTPGQGLQFLFEYFSETQRNKGNFPGRFSGRQFSNSRSEMNVSTLELGDSALYLCASSLAPGGVTGELFFGEGSRLTVL.

This clonotype was counted many times. The CDR3 sequence: CASSQPYRGFTEAFF. The DNA of the CDR3 is TGTGCCAGCAGCCAACCGTACAGGGGTTTCACTGAAGCTTTCTTT. The chain uses TRBV7-9 and TRBJ1-1, with 7 bases that match TRBD1. Germline V gives CDR1 SEHNR, CDR2 FQNEAQ (reference sequence). The length of the CDR3 is 15 residues. The trim removed 5 bases at V and 4 bases at J, leaving 10 bases unmatched.

This clonotype was counted many times. As DNA, the CDR3 is TGTGCCAGCAGCTTCGGGGGGGCGAGACAAGAGACCCAGTACTTC. This gives the protein CASSFGGARQETQYF. The chain links TRBV11-2 to TRBJ2-5, with 8 nucleotides matching TRBD2. V lost 3 bases, J lost 2 bases, and 5 bases stayed unmatched. The CDR3 has 15 residues. Germline values: CDR1 SGHAT, CDR2 FQNNGV.

In its sample, this clonotype was seen many times. The chain couples TRBV7-3 to TRBJ2-2; no clear D. V was pared by 1 base and J by 7 bases, with 7 bases between. The CDR3 is 13 residues long. CDR1 is SGHTA, CDR2 FQGTGA, per germline. CDR3 DNA: TGTGCCAGCAGCTTAAAAGGTGGCGGGGAGCTGTTTTTT. It encodes CASSLKGGGELFF.

As to this clonotype: A read error is possible here, since a much larger clone lies one base away. The chain has TRBV19 and TRBJ1-1; TRBD1 is a possible D gene (6 bases). The CDR3 has 16 residues. V was cut by 5 bases and J by 3 bases, with 19 bases left in between. CDR1 and CDR2 from the germline V gene are LNHDA and SQIVND (reference sequence). CDR3 sequence reads: CASSSRTVRVDTEAFF. In nucleotides, the CDR3 is TGTGCCAGTAGTTCCAGGACAGTCCGGGTCGACACTGAAGCTTTCTTT.

This rearrangement joins TRBV5-6 to TRBJ2-4, with TRBD2 matching 11 bases. V was clipped by 3 bases and J by 12 bases; unmatched bases: 5. This CDR3 spans 13 amino acids. The germline CDR1 and CDR2 sequences are SGHDT and YYEEEE. The CDR3 sequence: CASSYQTSGAQYF. DNA for the CDR3: TGTGCCAGCAGCTATCAGACTAGCGGGGCTCAGTACTTC.

This clonotype showed up many times. The chain recombines TRBV20-1 with TRBJ1-3; 8 bases match TRBD1. Germline V gives CDR1 DFQATT, CDR2 SNEGSKA (reference sequence). With V trimmed by 0 bases and J by 2 bases, 15 bases remained unmatched. The CDR3 length is 19 residues. The DNA of the CDR3 is TGCAGTGCTAGAGATTTCGGACAGGGATTAATATCAACTGGAAACACCATATATTTT. This codes for CSARDFGQGLISTGNTIYF.

This clonotype was picked up many times. The rearrangement joins TRBV30 to TRBJ1-2, with D possibly being TRBD1 (6 bases). Trimming took 3 bases from V and 8 from J, leaving 13 bases between them. CDR1 is GTSNPN and CDR2 is SVGIG in the germline V gene (reference sequence). The CDR3 has 12 amino acids. The CDR3 region has the DNA TGTGCCTGGAGGGAGACAGGAGGCGGCTACACCTTC. It translates to CAWRETGGGYTF. Using reference TRBV30 and TRBJ1-2 for the parts outside the CDR3, the full variable domain is SQTIHQWPATLVQPVGSPLSLECTVEGTSNPNLYWYRQAAGRGLQLLFYSVGIGQISSEVPQNLSASRPQDRQFILSSKKLLLSDSGFYLCAWRETGGGYTFGSGTRLTVV.

This clonotype showed up many times. The J gene is TRBJ2-3, the V gene TRBV6-5, with D maybe TRBD2 (5 bases). V shed 8 bases and J shed 4 bases, with 13 bases lying between them. Germline V gives CDR1 MNHEY, CDR2 SVGAGI. This CDR3 has 13 amino acids. The CDR3: CASGSVAADTQYF. In DNA form, the CDR3 reads TGTGCCAGCGGGAGCGTCGCCGCAGATACGCAGTATTTT.

This clonotype was seen at least ten times. The chain has TRBV6-2 or TRBV6-3 and TRBJ2-3; 7 bases agree with TRBD1. The V and J ends lost 6 bases and 0 bases, in that order; junction bases with no gene match: 6. The CDR3 runs to 15 residues. CDR1 is MNHEY and CDR2 is SVGEGT in the germline V gene. DNA of the CDR3: TGTGCCAGCAGGCAAGGACAGGCTAGCACAGATACGCAGTATTTT. As protein: CASRQGQASTDTQYF.

This clonotype was seen ten or more times. V is TRBV20-1 and J is TRBJ2-7; 7 nucleotides align to TRBD1. Looked up from germline, CDR1 is DFQATT and CDR2 is SNEGSKA (reference sequence). The CDR3 is 14 residues long. After removal of 1 base from V and 3 bases from J, the junction contained 6 bases not matched to a gene. CDR3 loop: CSARVRQGFYEQYF. The CDR3 bases are TGCAGTGCTAGAGTGAGACAGGGATTCTACGAGCAGTACTTC.

With regard to this clonotype: Relative to the germline gene, one junction end is altered; a read error may explain this. The rearrangement joins TRBV6-1 to TRBJ1-5; D gene unclear. Germline V gives CDR1 MNHNS, CDR2 SASEGT. The CDR3 contains 15 residues. The CDR3 spells CASSEGSVVGQPQHF. For the CDR3, the DNA is TGTGCCAGCAGCGAAGGATCGGTGGTGGGTCAGCCCCAGCATTTT.

This clonotype appeared many times. This rearrangement joins TRBV6-5 to TRBJ2-7; D remains unclear. Per the germline V gene, CDR1 is MNHEY and CDR2 is SVGAGI. V was clipped by 5 bases and J by 6 bases, with 14 bases between them. This CDR3 contains 13 residues. The CDR3 DNA reads TGTGCCAGCAGTGCCTATGAGGATGCCGAGCAGTACTTC. Translation: CASSAYEDAEQYF.

Many counts were recorded for this clonotype. This chain joins TRBV23-1 and TRBJ1-4; D is uncertain. TRBV23-1 is designated an ORF whose function remains uncertain. V was cut by 2 bases and J by 7 bases, with 14 bases left in between. The CDR3 spans 15 residues. DNA of the CDR3: TGCGCCAGCAGTCAAACCCGACAAAGGGTTGAAAAACTGTTTTTT. This sequence encodes CASSQTRQRVEKLFF.

This clonotype ranks as medium-sized. This sequence joins TRBV20-1 and TRBJ1-1; D possibly corresponds to TRBD1 (5 bases). The V end lost 5 bases, the J end lost 3 bases, and 13 bases lay between the germline ends. This CDR3 is built from 13 residues. The germline V gene encodes CDR1 DFQATT and CDR2 SNEGSKA (reference sequence). CDR3 DNA: TGCAGTGCTGCCCGAGGGGTTGACACTGAAGCTTTCTTT. It specifies CSAARGVDTEAFF.

This clonotype was observed many times. This chain connects TRBV18 to TRBJ2-3; D uncertain. Germline CDR1 reads KGHSH; CDR2 reads LQKENI. The CDR3 runs 13 residues. V was shortened by 3 bases and J by 0 bases, with 4 bases between the two germline ends. The chain's CDR3 is CASSPVSTDTQYF. The CDR3, as DNA: TGTGCCAGCTCACCGGTCAGCACAGATACGCAGTATTTT.

This clonotype was recorded at least ten times. The chain is built from TRBV6-1 and TRBJ2-1; 13 bases are shared with TRBD2. Trimming removed 5 bases from V and 9 bases from J; junction bases left unmatched: 13. The CDR3 is 17 residues long. Germline assignment: CDR1 MNHNS and CDR2 SASEGT. For the CDR3, the DNA is TGTGCCAGCAGTACGGGGACTAGCGGGAATCCTAGGGGTGAGCAGTTCTTC. This gives the protein CASSTGTSGNPRGEQFF.

CDR3 in amino acids: CASRGGSRDRKNQPQHF. The CDR3 bases are TGTGCCAGCAGGGGGGGGAGCCGGGACAGGAAGAATCAGCCCCAGCATTTT. The V gene is TRBV28, the J gene TRBJ1-5; 8 nucleotides match TRBD1. With V trimmed by 6 bases and J by 4 bases, 14 bases remained unmatched. Germline V CDR1 and CDR2: MDHEN, SYDVKM. The CDR3 sequence is 17 residues long.

This clonotype was seen at least ten times. The CDR3 DNA follows: TGTGCCAGCAGCCAAGCCCAGAATAACTATGGCTACACCTTC. This translates into CASSQAQNNYGYTF. The chain is built from TRBV4-2 and TRBJ1-2; D unresolved. Germline V gene sequence: CDR1 LGHNA, CDR2 YNFKEQ. CDR3 length: 14 residues. The ends were cut back, 1 base at V and 1 base at J, with 7 bases in the middle.